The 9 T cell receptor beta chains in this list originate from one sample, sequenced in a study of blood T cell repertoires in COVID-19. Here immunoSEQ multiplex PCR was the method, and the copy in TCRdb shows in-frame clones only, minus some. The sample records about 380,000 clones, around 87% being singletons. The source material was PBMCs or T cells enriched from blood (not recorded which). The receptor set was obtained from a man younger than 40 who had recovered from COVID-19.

CDR3 amino acids: CASSLGQGTEAFF. DNA of the CDR3: TGTGCCAGCTCACTGGGACAGGGAACTGAAGCTTTCTTT. V usage is TRBV18 and J usage is TRBJ1-1; 9 nucleotides match TRBD1. CDR3 length: 13 amino acids. With V trimmed by 4 bases and J by 5 bases, 2 bases remained unmatched. Germline lookup yields CDR1 KGHSH and CDR2 LQKENI. The complete variable domain, with remaining parts taken from reference TRBV18 and TRBJ1-1, reads NAGVMQNPRHLVRRRGQEARLRCSPMKGHSHVYWYRQLPEEGLKFMVYLQKENIIDESGMPKERFSAEFPKEGPSILRIQQVVRGDSAAYFCASSLGQGTEAFFGQGTRLTVV.

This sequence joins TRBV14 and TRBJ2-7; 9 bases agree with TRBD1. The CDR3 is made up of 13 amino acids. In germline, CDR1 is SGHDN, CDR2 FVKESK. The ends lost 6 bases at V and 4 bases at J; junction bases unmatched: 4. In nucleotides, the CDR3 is TGTGCCAGCAGACAGGGGGCGCAGTACGAGCAGTACTTC. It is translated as CASRQGAQYEQYF.

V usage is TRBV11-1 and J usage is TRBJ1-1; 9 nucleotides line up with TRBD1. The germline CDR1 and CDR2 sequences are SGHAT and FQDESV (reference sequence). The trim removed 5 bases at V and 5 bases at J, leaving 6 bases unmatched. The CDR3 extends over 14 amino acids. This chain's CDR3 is CASSVTGGTTEAFF. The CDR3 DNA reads TGTGCCAGCAGCGTTACAGGGGGCACGACTGAAGCTTTCTTT.

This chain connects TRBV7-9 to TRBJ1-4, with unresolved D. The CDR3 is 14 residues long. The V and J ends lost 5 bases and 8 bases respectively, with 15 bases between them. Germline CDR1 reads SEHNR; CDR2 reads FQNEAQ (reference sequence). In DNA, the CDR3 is TGTGCCAGCAGCGCCAAACCCCCGCGGGAAAAACTGTTTTTT. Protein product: CASSAKPPREKLFF.

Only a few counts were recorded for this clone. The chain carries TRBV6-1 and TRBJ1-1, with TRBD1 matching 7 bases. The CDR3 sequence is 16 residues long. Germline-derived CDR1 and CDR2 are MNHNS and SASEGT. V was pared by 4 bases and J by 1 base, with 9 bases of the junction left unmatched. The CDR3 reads CASSGHRDSWNTEAFF. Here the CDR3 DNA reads TGTGCCAGCAGTGGCCATCGGGACAGCTGGAACACTGAAGCTTTCTTT.

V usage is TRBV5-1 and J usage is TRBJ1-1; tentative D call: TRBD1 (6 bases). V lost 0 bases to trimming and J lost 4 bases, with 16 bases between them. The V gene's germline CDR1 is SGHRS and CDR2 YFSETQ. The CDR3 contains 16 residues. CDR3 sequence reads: CASSLAPTGLGTEAFF. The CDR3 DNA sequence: TGCGCCAGCAGCTTGGCCCCTACAGGGCTGGGCACTGAAGCTTTCTTT.

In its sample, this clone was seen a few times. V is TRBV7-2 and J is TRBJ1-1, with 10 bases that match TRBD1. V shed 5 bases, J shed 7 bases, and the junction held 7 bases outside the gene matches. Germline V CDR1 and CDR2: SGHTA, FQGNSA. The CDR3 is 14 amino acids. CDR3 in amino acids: CASSPQTGGVEAFF. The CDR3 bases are TGTGCCAGCAGCCCCCAGACAGGGGGCGTTGAAGCTTTCTTT.

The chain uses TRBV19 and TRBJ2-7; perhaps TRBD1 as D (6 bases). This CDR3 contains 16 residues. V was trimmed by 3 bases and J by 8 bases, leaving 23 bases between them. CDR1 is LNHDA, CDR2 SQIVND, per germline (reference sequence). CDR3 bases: TGTGCCAGTAGTATGCACCTCGGGACATCCGTCGGGAAGCAGTACTTC. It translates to CASSMHLGTSVGKQYF.

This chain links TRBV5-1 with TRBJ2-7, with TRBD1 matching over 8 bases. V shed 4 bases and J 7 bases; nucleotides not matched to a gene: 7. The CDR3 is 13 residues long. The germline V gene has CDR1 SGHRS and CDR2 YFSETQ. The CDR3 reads CASSQQGAQEQYF. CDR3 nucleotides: TGCGCCAGCAGCCAGCAGGGGGCACAAGAGCAGTACTTC.